Reported below is one TCR beta chain. In germline, CDR1 is MNHEY, CDR2 SMNVEV (reference sequence). The CDR3 is 13 residues long. This sample stems from a study of T cells expressing NK-cell markers. As for the study in general: Most of the eight sequenced donors tested HCMV-seropositive; one tested seronegative.

TCRdb re-called the 5' RACE reads, yielding one record per CDR3 amino acid sequence without DNA. This table holds approximately 150,000 distinct CDR3 sequences. This chain joins TRBV27 and TRBJ2-3. Sequenced sample: blood T cells: a sorted CD56 or NKG2C T cell subset, CD4+ or CD8+ T cells, or bulk PBMC T cells (not recorded which). The receptor was derived from a man younger than 30 in good health. The CDR3 loop is CASRKPSTDTQYF.